These 18 T cell receptor beta chains came from one sample sequenced in a study of read filtering for tumor transcriptome and immune sequencing. From roughly 400 ng of RNA, a library with molecular barcoded alpha/delta and beta/gamma adaptors was made. TCRdb recomputed calls from the reads with MiXCR, one row per CDR3 protein. The sample contains 100,000 to 150,000 distinct CDR3 sequences, 13% of which appear only once. The sample comprised a population of CD138-negative cells sorted from bone marrow. The source of these receptors is a donor at least 40 years old with multiple myeloma.

This clonotype has at least ten counts. The chain couples TRBV28 to TRBJ1-1; D is possibly TRBD1 (6 bases). The length of the CDR3 is 12 residues. The germline V gene encodes CDR1 MDHEN and CDR2 SYDVKM. V gave up 5 bases and J gave up 9 bases, with 13 bases separating them. The CDR3 DNA reads as TGTGCCAGCAGTGTCGAACAGGGAAAAGCTTTCTTT. Amino acid sequence: CASSVEQGKAFF.

This clonotype showed up many times. The chain carries TRBV20-1 and TRBJ2-7; D not resolved. The CDR3 extends over 11 amino acids. Between the trimmed V and J ends, which lost 7 bases and 0 bases, there was a span of 7 bases. Germline CDR1 is DFQATT and CDR2 is SNEGSKA (reference sequence). The CDR3 here is CSVFSSYEQYF. CDR3 coding DNA: TGCAGTGTATTCAGCTCCTACGAGCAGTACTTC.

This clonotype was counted at least ten times. This sequence joins TRBV4-1 and TRBJ2-3, with 8 bases fitting TRBD2. CDR1 and CDR2 (germline): MGHRA, YSYEKL. Unmatched junction bases numbered 3, after V lost 1 base and J lost 0 bases. This CDR3 region has 16 residues. In DNA, the CDR3 is TGCGCCAGCAGCCAAGTGGTAGCGGGGAGCACAGATACGCAGTATTTT. This sequence encodes CASSQVVAGSTDTQYF.

This clonotype has a handful of counts. The rearrangement uses TRBV27 and TRBJ2-7, with 7 bases that match TRBD2. Germline-derived CDR1 and CDR2 are MNHEY and SMNVEV (reference sequence). This CDR3 comprises 13 residues. Losses at the gene ends were 3 bases for V and 5 bases for J; bases not matched to a gene: 4. CDR3 nucleotide sequence: TGTGCCAGCAGTTTTGCGGGGGAGCACGAGCAGTACTTC. Protein sequence: CASSFAGEHEQYF.

In regard to this clonotype: It may be a read error: a sequence one base away is much more abundant. The chain combines TRBV7-9 with TRBJ1-5; D ambiguous. The CDR3 consists of 14 residues. Germline V lookup: CDR1 SEHNR, CDR2 FQNEAQ (reference sequence). The chain's CDR3 is CASSLGGLGQTQHF. CDR3 sequence (DNA): TGTGCCAGCAGCTTAGGCGGGCTAGGTCAGACCCAGCATTTT.

This clonotype was picked up many times. The V and J genes are TRBV29-1 and TRBJ2-3; TRBD2 is a possible D gene (6 bases). V lost 0 bases and J lost 4, with 14 bases in between. This CDR3 spans 15 amino acids. Per germline, CDR1 SQVTM and CDR2 ANQGSEA. The CDR3 reads CSVEDRGESPDTQYF. CDR3 coding DNA: TGCAGCGTTGAAGATCGCGGGGAGTCCCCAGATACGCAGTATTTT.

This clonotype was seen at least ten times. The gene calls are TRBV7-2 and TRBJ1-1; TRBD1 matches at 7 bases. The CDR3 is 14 amino acids. V gave up 6 bases and J gave up 0 bases; unmatched junction bases: 4. CDR1 is SGHTA and CDR2 is FQGNSA in the germline V gene. The CDR3 coding sequence is TGTGCCAGCAGATACACAGGGGTGAACACTGAAGCTTTCTTT. Translated, it gives CASRYTGVNTEAFF.

This clonotype was picked up many times. In nucleotides, the CDR3 is TGTGCCAGCAGCTCCCTCCAGGGACAGGGGGCTTATGAGCAGTTCTTC. This sequence encodes CASSSLQGQGAYEQFF. The genes are TRBV11-2 and TRBJ2-1; 12 positions match TRBD1. Germline V CDR1 and CDR2: SGHAT, FQNNGV. This CDR3 contains 16 residues. V lost 4 bases and J lost 8; bases outside the gene matches: 9.

Ten or more counts support this clonotype. This chain connects TRBV20-1 to TRBJ2-3, with 9 bases lining up with TRBD2. This CDR3 has 18 residues. V lost 0 bases to trimming and J lost 2 bases; unmatched junction nucleotides: 12. CDR1 and CDR2 (germline): DFQATT, SNEGSKA (reference sequence). CDR3 region: CSARDWGLAGLDTDTQYF. In DNA form, the CDR3 reads TGCAGTGCTAGAGATTGGGGCCTAGCGGGGCTGGACACAGATACGCAGTATTTT.

This clonotype was detected ten times or more. The rearrangement joins TRBV3-1 to TRBJ2-4; D not certain. The ends were cut back, 0 bases at V and 0 bases at J, with 0 bases in the middle. CDR1 and CDR2 from the germline V gene are LGHDT and YNNKEL (reference sequence). This CDR3 is 13 amino acids long. CDR3 in amino acids: CASSQEAKNIQYF. DNA for the CDR3: TGTGCCAGCAGCCAAGAAGCCAAAAACATTCAGTACTTC.

This clonotype has ten or more counts. This chain uses TRBV7-2 with TRBJ2-7, with 7 bases matching TRBD1. The CDR3 totals 17 residues. Per the germline V gene, CDR1 is SGHTA and CDR2 is FQGNSA. J was trimmed by 3 bases and V by 1 base; bases with no gene match: 12. The DNA of the CDR3 is TGTGCCAGCAGCTTAGGAGCGTGGGGACAGAATTTCTACGAGCAGTACTTC. Protein sequence: CASSLGAWGQNFYEQYF.

The chain has TRBV5-1 and TRBJ2-1, with D possibly being TRBD1 or TRBD2 (7 bases each). Germline lookup yields CDR1 SGHRS and CDR2 YFSETQ. There are 15 residues in the CDR3. V was pared by 3 bases and J by 6 bases, with 16 bases between. CDR3 in DNA: TGCGCCAGCAGCTCCAGGGGGGGGGGTCGCAATGAGCAGTTCTTC. This encodes CASSSRGGGRNEQFF.

This clonotype was found many times. The rearrangement uses TRBV7-2 and TRBJ1-5; D gene ambiguous. The germline gives CDR1 SGHTA, CDR2 FQGNSA. The CDR3 runs to 13 residues. V lost 2 bases and J 4 bases, leaving 6 bases between the germline ends. This CDR3 is CASSLSPNQPQHF. The CDR3, as DNA: TGTGCCAGCAGCTTATCCCCTAATCAGCCCCAGCATTTT.

This clonotype was seen repeatedly, ten times or more. The chain joins TRBV19 to TRBJ2-7; possibly TRBD1 for D (6 bases). Trimming shortened V by 5 bases and J by 1 base, and 12 bases separated the two germline ends. CDR3 length equals 14 residues. Germline CDR1 is LNHDA and CDR2 is SQIVND (reference sequence). CDR3 protein: CASSQQGQSYEQYF. Here the CDR3 DNA reads TGTGCCAGTAGTCAACAGGGCCAATCCTACGAGCAGTACTTC.

In the case of this clonotype: This may stem from a read error, because a much larger clone lies one nucleotide away. The V and J genes are TRBV5-1 and TRBJ1-1; the D gene is possibly TRBD1 (5 bases). Germline CDR1 is SGHRS and CDR2 is YFSETQ. The CDR3 loop spans 13 amino acids. This CDR3 reads CASSYSGSTDAFF. The CDR3 DNA sequence: TGCGCCAGCAGCTATTCAGGGAGCACTGATGCTTTCTTT.

This clonotype came up many times. The gene calls are TRBV20-1 and TRBJ2-3; TRBD2 agrees at 8 bases. V was pared by 6 bases and J by 1 base, with 9 bases of the junction left unmatched. CDR1 is DFQATT and CDR2 is SNEGSKA in the germline V gene (reference sequence). The CDR3 loop spans 15 amino acids. CDR3 nucleotide sequence: TGCAGTGCGAGGAGTGATAGCGGGGGCACAGATACGCAGTATTTT. Encoded protein: CSARSDSGGTDTQYF.

This clonotype has at least ten counts. This chain uses TRBV6-1 with TRBJ2-1; D is ambiguous. The CDR3 contains 12 residues. The germline V gene has CDR1 MNHNS and CDR2 SASEGT. The V end was cut by 8 bases, the J end by 2 bases, with 7 bases between. In nucleotides, the CDR3 is TGTGCCAGCGAGAAAACCTACAATGAGCAGTTCTTC. Protein: CASEKTYNEQFF.

Ten or more counts support this clonotype. This chain joins TRBV7-3 and TRBJ1-1; no reliable D call. The germline CDR1 and CDR2 sequences are SGHTA and FQGTGA. This CDR3 is 13 amino acids long. V lost 2 bases, J lost 0 bases, and 4 bases lay in between. The CDR3 DNA follows: TGTGCCAGCAGCTTATTCCTGAACACTGAAGCTTTCTTT. Protein: CASSLFLNTEAFF.